This T cell receptor (beta chain) was recovered during a study of OX40 agonist ivuxolimab in advanced cancers. About the study: The study gave patients intravenous ivuxolimab at 0.01 to 10 mg/kg every 2 weeks. Roughly two fifths of patients had received prior checkpoint inhibitor therapy. One hepatocellular carcinoma and a couple of cutaneous melanoma patients partially responded.

Worth noting for this clone: Its antigen is unknown.

Method: immunoSEQ multiplex PCR; TCRdb's copy keeps in-frame clones and lacks some. The sample shows approximately 61,000 clones, 75% to 90% of them seen only once. The CDR3 loop spans 16 amino acids. V was pared by 0 bases and J by 4 bases, with 12 bases between. Germline CDR1 reads MNHEY; CDR2 reads SMNVEV (reference sequence). General study results and limits: Patients with a partial response at 0.1-3.0 mg/kg had among the lowest clonal expansion.

This sequence was found in an adult with an advanced solid tumor such as melanoma, head and neck, liver or kidney cancer. The rearrangement links TRBV27 to TRBJ1-4, with D maybe TRBD1 (5 bases). The material sequenced was CD4+ or CD8+ T cells sorted from blood, taken in a trial of the OX40 agonist ivuxolimab. CDR3 nucleotide sequence: TGTGCCAGCAGTTTATCGTTAGGGGTCCTTAATGAAAAACTGTTTTTT. Translating gives CASSLSLGVLNEKLFF.